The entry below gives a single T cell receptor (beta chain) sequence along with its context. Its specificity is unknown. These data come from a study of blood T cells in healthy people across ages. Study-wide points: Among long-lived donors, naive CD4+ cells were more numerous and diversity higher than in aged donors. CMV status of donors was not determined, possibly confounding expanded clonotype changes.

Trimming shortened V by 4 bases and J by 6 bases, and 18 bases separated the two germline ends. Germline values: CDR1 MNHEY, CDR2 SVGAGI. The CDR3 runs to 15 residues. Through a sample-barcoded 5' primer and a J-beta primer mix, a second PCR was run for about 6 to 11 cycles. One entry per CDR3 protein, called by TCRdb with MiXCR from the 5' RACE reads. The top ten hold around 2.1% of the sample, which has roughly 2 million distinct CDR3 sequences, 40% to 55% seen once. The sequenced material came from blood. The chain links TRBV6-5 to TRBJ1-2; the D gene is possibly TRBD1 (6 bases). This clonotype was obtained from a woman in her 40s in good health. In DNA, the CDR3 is TGTGCCAGCAGTTCCCACAGGGAGGACGAAGATGGCTACACCTTC. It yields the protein CASSSHREDEDGYTF.